One TCR beta chain is described in this entry. Its specificity is not known. The sample holds other DNA sequences that translate to the same CDR3. Pooled in the analysis were second doses at about 4 or about 12 weeks. The data stem from a study of T cell responses to AZD1222 COVID-19 vaccine. Here immunoSEQ multiplex PCR was the method, and the copy in TCRdb shows in-frame clones only, minus some. The data hold about 110,000 clones, with around 87% observed a single time. General study results and limits: Repertoire samples came only from after the peak T cell response. CD4 TCRs covered the whole spike, strongest at regions 160-218 and 743-854. Most donors were white British, females outnumbered males, and clonal diversity was possibly underestimated.

This sample comprised peripheral blood, obtained 28 days after the second AZD1222 dose. This TCR was sampled from an adult who received the AZD1222 COVID-19 vaccine.

The CDR3 region has the DNA TGTGCCACCAGCAGAGACCAGGGGAGCAATCAGCCCCAGCATTTT. Amino acids: CATSRDQGSNQPQHF. The chain uses TRBV15 and TRBJ1-5; tentatively, D is TRBD1 (6 bases). V lost 0 bases to trimming and J lost 1 base, with 7 bases between them. Germline V gene data show CDR1 as LNHNV and CDR2 as YYDKDF (reference sequence). This CDR3 has 15 residues.